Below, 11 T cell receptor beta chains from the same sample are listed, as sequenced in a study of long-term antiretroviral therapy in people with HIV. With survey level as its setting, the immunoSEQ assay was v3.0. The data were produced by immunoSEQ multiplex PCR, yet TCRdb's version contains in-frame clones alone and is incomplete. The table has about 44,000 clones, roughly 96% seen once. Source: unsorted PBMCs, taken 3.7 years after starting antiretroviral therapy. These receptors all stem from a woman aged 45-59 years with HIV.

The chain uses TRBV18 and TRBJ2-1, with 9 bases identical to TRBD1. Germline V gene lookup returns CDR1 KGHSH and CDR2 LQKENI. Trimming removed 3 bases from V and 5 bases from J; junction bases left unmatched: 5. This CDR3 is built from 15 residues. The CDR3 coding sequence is TGTGCCAGCTCACCGGGACAGGGAGGCCACAATGAGCAGTTCTTC. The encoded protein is CASSPGQGGHNEQFF.

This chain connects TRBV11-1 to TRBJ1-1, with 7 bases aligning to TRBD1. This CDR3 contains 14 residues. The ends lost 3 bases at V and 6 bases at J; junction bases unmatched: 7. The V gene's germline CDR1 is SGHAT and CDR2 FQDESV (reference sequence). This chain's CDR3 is CASSLTPGTAEAFF. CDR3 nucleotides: TGTGCCAGCAGCTTGACTCCCGGGACAGCTGAAGCTTTCTTT.

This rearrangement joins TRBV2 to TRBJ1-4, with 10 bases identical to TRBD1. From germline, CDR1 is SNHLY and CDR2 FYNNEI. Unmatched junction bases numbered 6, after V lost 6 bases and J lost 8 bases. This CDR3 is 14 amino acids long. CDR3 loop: CASRGTGAEEKLFF. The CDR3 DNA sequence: TGTGCCAGCAGGGGGACAGGGGCGGAGGAAAAACTGTTTTTT.

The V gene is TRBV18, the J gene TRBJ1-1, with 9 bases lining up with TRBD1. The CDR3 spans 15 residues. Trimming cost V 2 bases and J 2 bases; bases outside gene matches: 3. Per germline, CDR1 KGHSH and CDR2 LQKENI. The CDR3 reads CASSPTGGYNTEAFF. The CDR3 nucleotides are TGTGCCAGCTCACCAACAGGGGGCTATAACACTGAAGCTTTCTTT.

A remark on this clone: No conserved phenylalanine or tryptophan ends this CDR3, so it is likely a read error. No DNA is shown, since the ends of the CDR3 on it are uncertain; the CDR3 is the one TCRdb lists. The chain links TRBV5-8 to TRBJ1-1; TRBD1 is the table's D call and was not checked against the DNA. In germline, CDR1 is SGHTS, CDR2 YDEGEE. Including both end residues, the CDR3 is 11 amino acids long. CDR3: CASSSSPFRAG.

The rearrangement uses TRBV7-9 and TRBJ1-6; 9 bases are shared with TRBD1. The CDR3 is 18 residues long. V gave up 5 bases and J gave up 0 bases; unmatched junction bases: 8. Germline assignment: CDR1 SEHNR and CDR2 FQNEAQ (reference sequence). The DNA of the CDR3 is TGTGCCAGCAGCCTAGACAGGGGGATCAGCTCCTATAATTCACCCCTCCACTTT. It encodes CASSLDRGISSYNSPLHF. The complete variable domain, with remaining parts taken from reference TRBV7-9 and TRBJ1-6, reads DTGVSQNPRHKITKRGQNVTFRCDPISEHNRLYWYRQTLGQGPEFLTYFQNEAQLEKSRLLSDRFSAERPKGSFSTLEIQRTEQGDSAMYLCASSLDRGISSYNSPLHFGNGTRLTVT.

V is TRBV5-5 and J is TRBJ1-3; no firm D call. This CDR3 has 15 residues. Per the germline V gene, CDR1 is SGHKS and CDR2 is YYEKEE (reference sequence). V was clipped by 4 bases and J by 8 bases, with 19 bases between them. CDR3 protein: CASSLTRPIQDTIYF. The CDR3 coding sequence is TGTGCCAGCAGCCTTACTAGACCCATTCAGGACACCATATATTTT.

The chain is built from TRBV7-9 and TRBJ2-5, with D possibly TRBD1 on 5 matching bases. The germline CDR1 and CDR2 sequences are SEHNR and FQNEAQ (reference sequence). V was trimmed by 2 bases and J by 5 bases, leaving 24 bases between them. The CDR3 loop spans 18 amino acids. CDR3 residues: CASSLLGRQGINSETQYF. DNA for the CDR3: TGTGCCAGCAGCTTACTTGGCAGGCAGGGAATCAACTCGGAGACCCAGTACTTC.

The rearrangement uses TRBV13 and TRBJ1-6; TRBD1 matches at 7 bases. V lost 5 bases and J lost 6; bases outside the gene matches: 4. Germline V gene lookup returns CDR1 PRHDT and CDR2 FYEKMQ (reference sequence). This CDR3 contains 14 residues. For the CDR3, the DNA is TGTGCCAGCAGCCAGGGACAGTTTAATTCACCCCTCCACTTT. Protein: CASSQGQFNSPLHF.

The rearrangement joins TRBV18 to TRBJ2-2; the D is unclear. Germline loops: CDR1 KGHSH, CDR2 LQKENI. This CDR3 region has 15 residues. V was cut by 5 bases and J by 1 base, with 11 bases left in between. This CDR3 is CASSTGGVNTGELFF. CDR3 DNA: TGTGCCAGCTCAACGGGTGGAGTGAACACCGGGGAGCTGTTTTTT.

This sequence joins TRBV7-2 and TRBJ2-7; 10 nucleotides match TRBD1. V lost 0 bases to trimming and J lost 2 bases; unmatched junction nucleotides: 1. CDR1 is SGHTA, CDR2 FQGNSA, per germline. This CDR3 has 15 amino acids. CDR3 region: CASSLAGQGTYEQYF. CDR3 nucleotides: TGTGCCAGCAGCTTAGCGGGACAGGGGACCTACGAGCAGTACTTC.